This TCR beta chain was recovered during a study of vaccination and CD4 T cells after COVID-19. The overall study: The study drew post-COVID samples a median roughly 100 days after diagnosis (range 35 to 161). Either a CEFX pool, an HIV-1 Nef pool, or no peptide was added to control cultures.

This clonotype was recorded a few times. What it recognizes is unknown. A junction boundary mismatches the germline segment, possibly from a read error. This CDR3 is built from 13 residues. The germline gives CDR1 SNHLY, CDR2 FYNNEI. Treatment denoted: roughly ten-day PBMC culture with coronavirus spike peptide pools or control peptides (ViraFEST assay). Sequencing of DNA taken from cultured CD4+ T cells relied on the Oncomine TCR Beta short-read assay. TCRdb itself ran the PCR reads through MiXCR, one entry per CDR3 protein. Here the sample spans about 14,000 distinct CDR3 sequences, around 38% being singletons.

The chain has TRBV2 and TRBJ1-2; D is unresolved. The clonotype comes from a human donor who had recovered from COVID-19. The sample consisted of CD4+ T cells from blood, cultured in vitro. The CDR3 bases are TGTGCCAGCAGTGGAGCGGACCCACGGAGGGCCTACTTC. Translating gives CASSGADPRRAYF.